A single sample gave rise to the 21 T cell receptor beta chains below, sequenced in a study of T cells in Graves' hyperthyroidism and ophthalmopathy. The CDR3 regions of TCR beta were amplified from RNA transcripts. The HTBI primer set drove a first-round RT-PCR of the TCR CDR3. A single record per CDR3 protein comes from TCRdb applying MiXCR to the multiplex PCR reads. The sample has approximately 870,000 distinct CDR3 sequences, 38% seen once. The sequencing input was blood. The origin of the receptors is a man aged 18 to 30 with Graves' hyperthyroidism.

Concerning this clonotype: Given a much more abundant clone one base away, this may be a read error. Here the CDR3 reads CSAGKQIYEQYF. The CDR3 nucleotides read TGCAGTGCTGGAAAACAGATCTACGAGCAGTACTTC. V is TRBV20-1 and J is TRBJ2-7, with D unclear. Trimming removed 5 bases at V and 3 bases at J, with 11 bases between. In germline, CDR1 is DFQATT, CDR2 SNEGSKA (reference sequence). The CDR3 runs 12 residues.

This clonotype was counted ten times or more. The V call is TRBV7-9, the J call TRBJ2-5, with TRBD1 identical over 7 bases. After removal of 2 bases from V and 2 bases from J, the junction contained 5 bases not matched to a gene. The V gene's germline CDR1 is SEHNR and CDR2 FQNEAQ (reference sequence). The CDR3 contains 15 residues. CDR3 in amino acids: CASSLPMDRQETQYF. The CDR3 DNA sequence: TGTGCCAGCAGCTTACCTATGGACAGGCAAGAGACCCAGTACTTC.

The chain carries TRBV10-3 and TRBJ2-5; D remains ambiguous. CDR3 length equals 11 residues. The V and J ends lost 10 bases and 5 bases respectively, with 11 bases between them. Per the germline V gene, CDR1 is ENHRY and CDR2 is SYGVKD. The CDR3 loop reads CATSTSETQYF. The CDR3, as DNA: TGTGCCACTTCGACATCCGAGACCCAGTACTTC.

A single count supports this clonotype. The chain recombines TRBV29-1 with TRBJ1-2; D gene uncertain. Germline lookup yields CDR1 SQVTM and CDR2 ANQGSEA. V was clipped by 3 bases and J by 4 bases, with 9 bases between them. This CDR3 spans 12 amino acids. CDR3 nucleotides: TGCAGCGTTGAGGGTACCCTCTATGGCTACACCTTC. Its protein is CSVEGTLYGYTF.

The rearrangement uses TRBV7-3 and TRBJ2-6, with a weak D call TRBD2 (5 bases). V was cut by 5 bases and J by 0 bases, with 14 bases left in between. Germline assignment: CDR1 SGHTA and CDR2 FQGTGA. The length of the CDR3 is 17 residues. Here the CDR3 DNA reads TGTGCCAGCAGCCATGGACTTGATGGCTCTGGGGCCAACGTCCTGACTTTC. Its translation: CASSHGLDGSGANVLTF.

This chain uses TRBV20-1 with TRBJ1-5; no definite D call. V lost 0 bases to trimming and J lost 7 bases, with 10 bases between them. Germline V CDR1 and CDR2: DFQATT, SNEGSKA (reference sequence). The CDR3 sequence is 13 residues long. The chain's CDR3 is CSARDIRRQPQHF. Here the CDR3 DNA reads TGCAGTGCTAGAGATATCCGGAGACAGCCCCAGCATTTT.

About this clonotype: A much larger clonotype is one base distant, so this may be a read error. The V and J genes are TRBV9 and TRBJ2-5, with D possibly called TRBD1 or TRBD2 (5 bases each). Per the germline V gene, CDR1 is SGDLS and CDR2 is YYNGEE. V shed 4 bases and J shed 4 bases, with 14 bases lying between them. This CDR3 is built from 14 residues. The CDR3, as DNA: TGTGCCAGCAGCTTAGAGGGGATGGGAGAGACCCAGTACTTC. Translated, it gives CASSLEGMGETQYF. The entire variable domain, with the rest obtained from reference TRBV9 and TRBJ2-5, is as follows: DSGVTQTPKHLITATGQRVTLRCSPRSGDLSVYWYQQSLDQGLQFLIQYYNGEERAKGNILERFSAQQFPDLHSELNLSSLELGDSALYFCASSLEGMGETQYFGPGTRLLVL.

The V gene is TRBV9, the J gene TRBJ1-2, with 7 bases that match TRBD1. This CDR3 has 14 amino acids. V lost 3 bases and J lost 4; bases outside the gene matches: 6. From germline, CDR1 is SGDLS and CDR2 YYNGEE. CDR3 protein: CASSGPGQRYGYTF. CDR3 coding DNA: TGTGCCAGCAGCGGACCGGGACAGCGCTATGGCTACACCTTC.

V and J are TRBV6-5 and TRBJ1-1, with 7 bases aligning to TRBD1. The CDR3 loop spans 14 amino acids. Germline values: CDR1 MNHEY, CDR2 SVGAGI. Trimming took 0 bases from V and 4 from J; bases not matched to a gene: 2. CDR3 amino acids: CASSYSRDSTEAFF. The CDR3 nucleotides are TGTGCCAGCAGTTACTCGCGGGACAGCACTGAAGCTTTCTTT.

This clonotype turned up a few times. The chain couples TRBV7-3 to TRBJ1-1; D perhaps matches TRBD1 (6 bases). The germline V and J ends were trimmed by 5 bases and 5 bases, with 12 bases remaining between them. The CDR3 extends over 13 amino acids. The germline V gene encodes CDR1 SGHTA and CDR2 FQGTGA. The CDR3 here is CASSEGQPTEAFF. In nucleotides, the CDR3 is TGTGCCAGCAGCGAAGGACAGCCGACTGAAGCTTTCTTT.

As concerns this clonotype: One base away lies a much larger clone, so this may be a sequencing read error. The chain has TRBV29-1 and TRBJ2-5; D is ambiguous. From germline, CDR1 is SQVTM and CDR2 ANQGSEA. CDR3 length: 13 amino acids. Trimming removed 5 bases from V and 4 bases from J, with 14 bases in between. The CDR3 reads CSVWGPGRETQYF. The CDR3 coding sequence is TGCAGCGTTTGGGGTCCGGGCCGAGAGACCCAGTACTTC.

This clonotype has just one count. The CDR3 is CASSSPGRQPQHF. CDR3 sequence (DNA): TGTGCCAGCAGCTCCCCAGGCAGGCAGCCCCAGCATTTT. The V call is TRBV7-2, the J call TRBJ1-5; D unresolved. Trimming cost V 4 bases and J 7 bases, with 11 bases left between them. The CDR3 runs 13 residues. Germline assignment: CDR1 SGHTA and CDR2 FQGNSA.

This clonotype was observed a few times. The CDR3 region is CASRPRGKNYEQYF. The CDR3, as DNA: TGTGCCAGCAGACCCCGCGGAAAGAACTACGAGCAGTACTTC. V is TRBV13 and J is TRBJ2-7; D gene ambiguous. V was trimmed by 6 bases and J by 3 bases, leaving 15 bases between them. The germline V gene encodes CDR1 PRHDT and CDR2 FYEKMQ (reference sequence). The length of the CDR3 is 14 residues. Variable domain in full (rest from reference TRBV13 and TRBJ2-7): AAGVIQSPRHLIKEKRETATLKCYPIPRHDTVYWYQQGPGQDPQFLISFYEKMQSDKGSIPDRFSAQQFSDYHSELNMSSLELGDSALYFCASRPRGKNYEQYFGPGTRLTVT.

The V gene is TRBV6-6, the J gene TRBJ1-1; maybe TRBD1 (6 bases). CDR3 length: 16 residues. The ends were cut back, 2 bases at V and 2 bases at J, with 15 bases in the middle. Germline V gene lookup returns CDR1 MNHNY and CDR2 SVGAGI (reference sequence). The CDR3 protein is CASSYLRGHLNTEAFF. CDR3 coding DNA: TGTGCCAGCAGTTACCTCAGGGGACACCTAAACACTGAAGCTTTCTTT.

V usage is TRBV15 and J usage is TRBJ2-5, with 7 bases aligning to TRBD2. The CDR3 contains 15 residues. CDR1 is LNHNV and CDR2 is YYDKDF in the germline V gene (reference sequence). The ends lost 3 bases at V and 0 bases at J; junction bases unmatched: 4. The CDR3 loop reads CATSSGAGHQETQYF. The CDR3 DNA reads TGTGCCACCAGCAGCGGAGCGGGGCACCAAGAGACCCAGTACTTC. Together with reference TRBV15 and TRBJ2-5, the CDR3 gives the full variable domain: DAMVIQNPRYQVTQFGKPVTLSCSQTLNHNVMYWYQQKSSQAPKLLFHYYDKDFNNEADTPDNFQSRRPNTSFCFLDIRSPGLGDTAMYLCATSSGAGHQETQYFGPGTRLLVL.

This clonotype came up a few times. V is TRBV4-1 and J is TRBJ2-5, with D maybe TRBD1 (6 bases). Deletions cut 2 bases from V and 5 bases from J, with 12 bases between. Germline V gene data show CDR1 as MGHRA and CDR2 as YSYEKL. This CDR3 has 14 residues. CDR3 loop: CASSQRGMGETQYF. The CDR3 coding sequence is TGCGCCAGCAGCCAAAGGGGGATGGGGGAGACCCAGTACTTC.

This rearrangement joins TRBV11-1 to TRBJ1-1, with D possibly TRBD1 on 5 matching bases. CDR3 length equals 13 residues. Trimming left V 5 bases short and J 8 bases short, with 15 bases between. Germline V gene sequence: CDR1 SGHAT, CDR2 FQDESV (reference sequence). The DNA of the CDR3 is TGTGCCAGCAGCCCCTTTAACGGGGGGGAAGCTTTCTTT. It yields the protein CASSPFNGGEAFF.

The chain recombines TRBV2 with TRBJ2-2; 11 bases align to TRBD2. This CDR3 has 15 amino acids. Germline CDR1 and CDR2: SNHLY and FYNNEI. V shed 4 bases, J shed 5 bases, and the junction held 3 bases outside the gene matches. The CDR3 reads CASSATSGETGELFF. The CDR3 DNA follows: TGTGCCAGCAGTGCGACTAGCGGGGAGACCGGGGAGCTGTTTTTT.

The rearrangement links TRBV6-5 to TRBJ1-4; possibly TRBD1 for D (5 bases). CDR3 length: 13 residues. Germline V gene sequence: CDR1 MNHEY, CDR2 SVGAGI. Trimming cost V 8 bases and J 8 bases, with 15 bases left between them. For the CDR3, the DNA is TGTGCCAGCCAAAGGGGCGAAGGAGAAAAACTGTTTTTT. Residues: CASQRGEGEKLFF.

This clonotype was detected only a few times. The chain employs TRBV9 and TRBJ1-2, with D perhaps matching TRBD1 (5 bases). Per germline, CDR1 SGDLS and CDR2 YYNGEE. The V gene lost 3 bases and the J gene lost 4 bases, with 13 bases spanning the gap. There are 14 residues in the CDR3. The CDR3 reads CASSGGAQIYGYTF. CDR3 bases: TGTGCCAGCAGCGGAGGGGCTCAGATCTATGGCTACACCTTC. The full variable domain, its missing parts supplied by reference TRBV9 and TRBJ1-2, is DSGVTQTPKHLITATGQRVTLRCSPRSGDLSVYWYQQSLDQGLQFLIQYYNGEERAKGNILERFSAQQFPDLHSELNLSSLELGDSALYFCASSGGAQIYGYTFGSGTRLTVV.

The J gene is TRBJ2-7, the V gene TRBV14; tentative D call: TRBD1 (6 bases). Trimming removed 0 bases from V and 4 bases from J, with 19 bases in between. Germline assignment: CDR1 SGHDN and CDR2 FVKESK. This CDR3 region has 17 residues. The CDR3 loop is CASSQDSGQPVVYEQYF. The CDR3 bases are TGTGCCAGCAGCCAAGATTCTGGACAGCCAGTGGTGTACGAGCAGTACTTC.